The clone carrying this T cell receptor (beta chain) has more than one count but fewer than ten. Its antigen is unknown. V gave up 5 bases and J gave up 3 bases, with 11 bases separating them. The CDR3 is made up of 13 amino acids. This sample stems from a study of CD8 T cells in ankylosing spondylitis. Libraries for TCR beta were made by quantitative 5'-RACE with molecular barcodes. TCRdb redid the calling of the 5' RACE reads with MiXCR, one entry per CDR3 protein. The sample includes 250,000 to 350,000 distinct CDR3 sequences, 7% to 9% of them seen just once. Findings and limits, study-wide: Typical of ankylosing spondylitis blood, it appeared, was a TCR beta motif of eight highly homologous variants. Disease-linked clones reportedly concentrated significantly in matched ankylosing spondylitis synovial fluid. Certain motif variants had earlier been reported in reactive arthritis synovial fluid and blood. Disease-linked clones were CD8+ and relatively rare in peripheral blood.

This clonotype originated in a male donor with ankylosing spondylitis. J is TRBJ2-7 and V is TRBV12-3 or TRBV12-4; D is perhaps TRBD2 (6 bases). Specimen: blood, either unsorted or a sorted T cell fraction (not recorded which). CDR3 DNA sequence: TGTGCCAGCAGTCCGGGAGTTTACTACGAGCAGTACTTC. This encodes CASSPGVYYEQYF.